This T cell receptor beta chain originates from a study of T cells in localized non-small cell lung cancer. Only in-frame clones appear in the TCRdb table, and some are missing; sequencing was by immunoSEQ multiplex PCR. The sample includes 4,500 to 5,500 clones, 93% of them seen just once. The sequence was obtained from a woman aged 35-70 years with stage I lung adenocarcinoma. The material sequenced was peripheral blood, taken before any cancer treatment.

CDR3 residues: CASSPHFSNEKLFF. The CDR3 DNA is TGTGCCAGCAGCCCCCACTTCAGTAATGAAAAACTGTTTTTT. The chain uses TRBV7-9 and TRBJ1-4, with D unclear. In germline, CDR1 is SEHNR, CDR2 FQNEAQ (reference sequence). The CDR3 sequence is 14 residues long. The V and J ends lost 5 bases and 4 bases respectively, with 11 bases between them.